This TCR beta chain appears in the sequencing data of a study of STAT3 mutations in large granular lymphocyte leukemia. This clone was recorded once. Its matching antigen is unknown. Study observations and caveats: Every T-cell large granular lymphocyte leukemia patient had at least one immunodominant TCR beta clonotype. After therapy, 6 of 18 patients switched clonotypes, all new clones STAT3 wild type. In some patients, a small highly pathogenic clone possibly went undetected.

The CDR3 is made up of 19 amino acids. Repertoires were generated with immunoSEQ multiplex PCR, while TCRdb's copy carries only in-frame clones and drops some. The repertoire consists of 35,000 to 40,000 clones, with 70% to 90% occurring once and the leading ten covering over 0.4%. This clonotype was obtained from a human donor with T large granular lymphocyte leukemia. Some clones in this sample may be carry-over from other donors' samples. The J gene is TRBJ2-3, the V gene TRBV21-1; the table names TRBD2, a call not compared with the DNA. TRBV21-1 is a documented pseudogene. Sequenced input: PBMCs. In nucleotides, the CDR3 is TGTGCCAGCAGCAAAGCACCGGCGGGGGGATCCATTTACACAGATACGCAGTATTTT. Protein product: CASSKAPAGGSIYTDTQYF.